This TCR beta chain was found in a study of OX40 agonist ivuxolimab in advanced cancers. The method was immunoSEQ multiplex PCR; TCRdb's version includes in-frame clones alone and lacks a portion of them. The data show roughly 70,000 clones, 87% seen once. This clone has only a few counts. The CDR3 runs to 13 residues. Germline V lookup: CDR1 KGHSH, CDR2 LQKENI. V lost 10 bases and J lost 0, with 11 bases in between. Sequenced material: CD4+ or CD8+ T cells sorted from blood, taken in a trial of the OX40 agonist ivuxolimab. The sequence came from an adult with an advanced solid tumor such as melanoma, head and neck, liver or kidney cancer. The chain joins TRBV18 to TRBJ2-3; D unclear. CDR3: CATQDGSTDTQYF. As DNA, the CDR3 is TGTGCCACCCAGGATGGGAGCACAGATACGCAGTATTTT.